Listed below are T cell receptor beta chains from one sample, sequenced in a study of tumor-infiltrating lymphocytes in localized non-small cell lung cancer. Using immunoSEQ multiplex PCR, the repertoire was profiled, and TCRdb retains in-frame clones only, with some absent. The repertoire holds about 16,000 clones, with roughly 69% as singletons. The sample was lung tumor tissue. The origin of the receptors is a human donor with non-small cell lung cancer. Each CDR3 is given with its conserved first and last residue. A D gene is named only where the DNA matches it firmly. The listing skips clone size in some rows; elsewhere it reads once, few, many or a size class.

TRBJ2-1	TRBD2	-	TRBV5-1	CASSFRRSGSAGNEQFF	TGCGCCAGCAGCTTCAGGCGAAGCGGGAGCGCGGGGAATGAGCAGTTCTTC
TRBJ1-5	-	-	TRBV9	CASSPGTEAYSNQPQHF	TGTGCCAGCAGTCCCGGGACGGAAGCCTATAGCAATCAGCCCCAGCATTTT
TRBJ1-1	-	-	TRBV7-6	CASSLTGTTDIAFF	TGTGCCAGCAGCCTGACCGGGACTACAGACATAGCTTTCTTT
TRBJ1-6	TRBD1	-	TRBV7-2	CASIETGLNSPLHF	TGTGCCAGCATCGAGACAGGGTTGAATTCACCCCTCCACTTT
TRBJ2-7	-	-	TRBV9	CASSSDFSYEQYF	TGTGCCAGCAGCTCGGACTTCTCCTACGAGCAGTACTTC
TRBJ1-5	TRBD1	few	TRBV11-3	CASSSRTGGTQPQHF	TGTGCCAGCAGCTCCCGGACAGGGGGCACTCAGCCCCAGCATTTT
TRBJ2-1	TRBD2	-	TRBV5-1	CASSLVRAGGYNEQFF	TGCGCCAGCAGCTTGGTTCGCGCGGGAGGTTACAATGAGCAGTTCTTC
TRBJ1-1	-	few	TRBV25-1	CASRDTGDTEAFF	TGTGCCAGCAGAGATACGGGGGACACTGAAGCTTTCTTT
TRBJ2-1	-	-	TRBV28	CASSSMSSYNEQFF	TGTGCCAGCAGTTCCATGAGCTCCTACAATGAGCAGTTCTTC
TRBJ1-2	-	-	TRBV6-5	CASSATSVYGYTF	TGTGCCAGCAGTGCGACGTCAGTTTATGGCTACACCTTC
TRBJ1-2	TRBD1	-	TRBV28	CASTLQGAPYGYTF	TGTGCCAGCACACTACAGGGGGCTCCTTATGGCTACACCTTC
TRBJ2-7	-	-	TRBV30	CAWTRGLTYEQYF	TGTGCCTGGACCAGAGGATTGACCTACGAGCAGTACTTC
TRBJ1-3	TRBD1	few	TRBV5-1	CASSPGTGNSGNTIYF	TGCGCCAGCAGCCCCGGGACAGGGAATTCCGGAAACACCATATATTTT
TRBJ1-2	-	-	TRBV6-6	CASIKEGLQNYGYTF	TGTGCCAGCATCAAAGAGGGGTTGCAGAACTATGGCTACACCTTC
TRBJ1-2	TRBD1	-	TRBV5-1	CASSSGGTVYGYTF	TGCGCCAGCAGCTCGGGGGGGACAGTGTATGGCTACACCTTC
TRBJ2-2	-	-	TRBV6-5	CASSYSPGGNTGELFF	TGTGCCAGCAGTTACTCACCCGGGGGGAACACCGGGGAGCTGTTTTTT
TRBJ1-4	-	-	TRBV6-6	CASSYGGKLFF	TGTGCCAGCAGTTACGGAGGAAAACTGTTTTTT
TRBJ1-5	-	-	TRBV18	CASSQGGSNQPQHF	TGTGCCAGCTCACAGGGTGGTAGCAATCAGCCCCAGCATTTT
TRBJ2-1	TRBD2	-	TRBV7-3	CASSVGTTGQGEQFF	TGTGCCAGCAGCGTCGGGACTACCGGGCAGGGTGAGCAGTTCTTC
TRBJ2-7	TRBD1	-	TRBV4-1	CASSQSTGTVPYEQYF	TGCGCCAGCAGCCAGAGCACCGGGACAGTACCCTACGAGCAGTACTTC